The source of this T cell receptor beta chain is a study of cytomegalovirus exposure and HLA in healthy donors. The CDR3 sequence is 13 residues long. V was clipped by 2 bases and J by 1 base, with 6 bases between them. Per the germline V gene, CDR1 is SNHLY and CDR2 is FYNNEI. Produced via immunoSEQ multiplex PCR; TCRdb's table is partial and in-frame only. The sample has some 130,000 clones; 89% are singletons. The V call is TRBV2, the J call TRBJ2-7, with D unresolved. Material: PBMCs. The TCR was taken from a woman between 18 and 30 years old in good health and CMV-seronegative. CDR3 amino acids: CASSEPVSYEQYF. In DNA form, the CDR3 reads TGTGCCAGCAGTGAACCAGTGTCCTACGAGCAGTACTTC.